The T cell receptor beta chain described here comes from a study of blood T cells in healthy people across ages. Study overall: The template switching approach captured approximately one barcoded beta molecule for every two T cells. General study points: In these data, TCR beta diversity tracked strongly with naive T cell percentage.

To note about this clonotype: Its target is not known.

Then a second PCR, running roughly 6 to 11 cycles, was carried out with a sample-barcoded 5' primer and a J-beta primer mix. Researchers report that a template-switch adaptor with 12 random nucleotides tagged each cDNA molecule. MiXCR, applied by TCRdb to the 5' RACE reads, yields one record per CDR3 protein. The table records about 1.7 million distinct CDR3 sequences, about 30% of them present only once. The CDR3 is made up of 15 amino acids. The TCR originated in a woman aged 25 to 45 in good health. The specimen sequenced was blood. The chain joins TRBV21-1 to TRBJ1-1; TRBD1, the table's D call, was not compared with the DNA. TRBV21-1 is deemed a pseudogene. The CDR3 DNA is TGTGCCAGCAGCGAATGGAGGGGGGCCAACACTGAAGCTTTCTTT. It codes for CASSEWRGANTEAFF.